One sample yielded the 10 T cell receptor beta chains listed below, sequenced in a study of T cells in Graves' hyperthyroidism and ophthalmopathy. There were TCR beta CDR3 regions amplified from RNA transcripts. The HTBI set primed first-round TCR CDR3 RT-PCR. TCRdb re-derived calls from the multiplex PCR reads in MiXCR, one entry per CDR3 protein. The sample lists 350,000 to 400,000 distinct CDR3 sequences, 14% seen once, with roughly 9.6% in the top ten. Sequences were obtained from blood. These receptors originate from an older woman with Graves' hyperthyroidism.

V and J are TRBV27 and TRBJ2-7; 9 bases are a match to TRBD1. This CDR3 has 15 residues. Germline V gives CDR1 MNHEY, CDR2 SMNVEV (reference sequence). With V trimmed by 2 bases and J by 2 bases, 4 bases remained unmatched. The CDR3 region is CASSLKGQGPYEQYF. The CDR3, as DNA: TGTGCCAGCAGTTTAAAAGGACAGGGGCCCTACGAGCAGTACTTC.

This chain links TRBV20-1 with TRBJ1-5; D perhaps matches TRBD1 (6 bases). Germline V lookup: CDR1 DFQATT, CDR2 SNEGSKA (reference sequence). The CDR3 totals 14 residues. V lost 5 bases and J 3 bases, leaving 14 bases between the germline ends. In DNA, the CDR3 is TGCAGTGCTCTCCCGACAGGAGACAATCAGCCCCAGCATTTT. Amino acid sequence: CSALPTGDNQPQHF.

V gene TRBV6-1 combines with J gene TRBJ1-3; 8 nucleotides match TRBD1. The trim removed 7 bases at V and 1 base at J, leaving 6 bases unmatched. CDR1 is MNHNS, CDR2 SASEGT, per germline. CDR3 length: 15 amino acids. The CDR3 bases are TGTGCCAGCATCGCCGGGACAGGATCTGGAAACACCATATATTTT. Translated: CASIAGTGSGNTIYF.

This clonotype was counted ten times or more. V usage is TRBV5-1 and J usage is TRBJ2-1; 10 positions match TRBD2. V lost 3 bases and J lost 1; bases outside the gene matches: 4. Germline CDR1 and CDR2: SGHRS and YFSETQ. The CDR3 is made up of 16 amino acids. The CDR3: CASSYGTSVSYNEQFF. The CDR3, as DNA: TGCGCCAGCAGCTACGGGACTAGCGTATCCTACAATGAGCAGTTCTTC.

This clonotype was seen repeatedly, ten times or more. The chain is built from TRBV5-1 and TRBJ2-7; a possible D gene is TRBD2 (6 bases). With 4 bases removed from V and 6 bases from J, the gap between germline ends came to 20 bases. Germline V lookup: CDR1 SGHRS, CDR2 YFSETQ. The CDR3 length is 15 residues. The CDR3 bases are TGCGCCAGCAGCAGGGGACGGGACTCCTTAGGCGAGCAGTACTTC. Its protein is CASSRGRDSLGEQYF.

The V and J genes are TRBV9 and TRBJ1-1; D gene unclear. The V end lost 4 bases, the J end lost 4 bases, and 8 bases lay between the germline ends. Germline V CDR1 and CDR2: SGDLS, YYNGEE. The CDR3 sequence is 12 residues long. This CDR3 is CASSSPLTEAFF. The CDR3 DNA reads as TGTGCCAGCAGCTCACCCCTCACTGAAGCTTTCTTT.

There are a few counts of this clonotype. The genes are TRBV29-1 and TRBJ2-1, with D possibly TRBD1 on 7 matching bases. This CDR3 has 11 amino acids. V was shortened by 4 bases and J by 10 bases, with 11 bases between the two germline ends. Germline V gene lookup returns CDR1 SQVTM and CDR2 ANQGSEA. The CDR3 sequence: CSVGRGREQFF. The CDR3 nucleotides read TGCAGCGTTGGGAGGGGGCGAGAGCAGTTCTTC.

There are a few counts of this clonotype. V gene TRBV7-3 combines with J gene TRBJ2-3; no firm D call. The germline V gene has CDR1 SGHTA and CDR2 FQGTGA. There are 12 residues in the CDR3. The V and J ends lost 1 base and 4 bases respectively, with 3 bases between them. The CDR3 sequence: CASSLMSDTQYF. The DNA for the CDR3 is TGTGCCAGCAGCTTAATGTCAGATACGCAGTATTTT.

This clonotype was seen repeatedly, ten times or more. CDR3 amino acids: CASSLSGRNEQFF. The CDR3 nucleotides read TGTGCCAGCAGTTTATCGGGGAGGAATGAGCAGTTCTTC. This chain uses TRBV27 with TRBJ2-1, with D tentatively TRBD2 (6 bases). The germline V gene has CDR1 MNHEY and CDR2 SMNVEV (reference sequence). With 0 bases removed from V and 7 bases from J, the gap between germline ends came to 7 bases. The CDR3 length is 13 residues.

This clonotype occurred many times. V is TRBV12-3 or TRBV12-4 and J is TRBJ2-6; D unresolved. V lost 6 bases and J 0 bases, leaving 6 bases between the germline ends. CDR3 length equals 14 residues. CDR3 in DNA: TGTGCCAGCAGCTTGAGCTCTGGGGCCAACGTCCTGACTTTC. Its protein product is CASSLSSGANVLTF.